The 30 T cell receptor beta chains below all came from one sample that was sequenced in a study of somatic mutations in cytotoxic T cells in rheumatoid arthritis. Data came from immunoSEQ multiplex PCR; TCRdb stores just in-frame clones and leaves some out. Altogether about 3,000 clones are present, 86% being singletons, with the ten largest covering more than 30%. Input material: CD8+ T cells sorted from blood. These receptors were collected from a woman aged 55-69 years with rheumatoid arthritis.

V gene TRBV7-6 combines with J gene TRBJ2-7; the D gene is possibly TRBD1 (5 bases). Germline-derived CDR1 and CDR2 are SGHVS and FNYEAQ. Trimming took off 4 bases at V and 3 bases at J, with 10 bases between the two ends. The CDR3 runs to 13 residues. CDR3 region: CASSSLQVYEQYF. The CDR3 bases are TGTGCCAGCAGCTCTTTACAGGTCTACGAGCAGTACTTC.

The J gene is TRBJ1-4, the V gene TRBV5-1, with TRBD1 identical over 7 bases. The trim removed 2 bases at V and 4 bases at J, leaving 2 bases unmatched. Germline CDR1 and CDR2: SGHRS and YFSETQ. The CDR3 length is 14 residues. The CDR3 reads CASSLTGDNEKLFF. The CDR3 DNA follows: TGCGCCAGCAGCTTAACAGGGGATAATGAAAAACTGTTTTTT.

The V gene is TRBV4-1, the J gene TRBJ2-7; TRBD1 matches at 8 bases. Germline lookup yields CDR1 MGHRA and CDR2 YSYEKL. V was clipped by 1 base and J by 4 bases; unmatched bases: 6. CDR3 length equals 15 residues. CDR3 in amino acids: CASSQVRTGMYEQYF. The CDR3 nucleotides read TGCGCCAGCAGCCAAGTCAGGACAGGGATGTACGAGCAGTACTTC.

The chain has TRBV5-5 and TRBJ2-5, with D maybe TRBD2 (6 bases). Judging by the DNA end, TRBJ2-7 fits better; the J call may be wrong. The CDR3 loop spans 16 amino acids. Germline V gene lookup returns CDR1 SGHKS and CDR2 YYEKEE (reference sequence). In DNA form, the CDR3 reads TGTGCCAGCAGCAATCCCGGCGGGACCGACTCCTACGAGCAGTACTTC. This codes for CASSNPGGTDSYEQYF.

As regards this clone: The junction departs from the called germline gene at one end, perhaps through a read error. Other DNA sequences from this sample encode an identical CDR3 as well. This chain connects TRBV7-8 to TRBJ1-6, with D possibly TRBD1 on 5 matching bases. The germline V gene encodes CDR1 SGHVS and CDR2 FQNEAQ. The CDR3 spans 15 residues. The CDR3 DNA reads as TGTGCCAGCAGCTTACAGGGCTCCTATAATTCCCCCCTCCACTTT. Its protein is CASSLQGSYNSPLHF.

The rearrangement links TRBV25-1 to TRBJ2-1; 10 nucleotides line up with TRBD2. The CDR3 runs to 16 residues. The V gene's germline CDR1 is MGHDK and CDR2 SYGVNS. Losses at the gene ends were 1 base for V and 3 bases for J; bases not matched to a gene: 3. The CDR3 reads CASSEFGTSDYNEQFF. The CDR3 DNA is TGTGCCAGCAGTGAATTTGGGACTAGCGACTACAATGAGCAGTTCTTC.

This clone occurred a few times. The gene calls are TRBV4-3 and TRBJ2-1; 8 bases align to TRBD2. The CDR3 length is 18 residues. Looked up from germline, CDR1 is LGHNA and CDR2 is YSLEER. After removal of 0 bases from V and 7 bases from J, the junction contained 14 bases not matched to a gene. This CDR3 reads CASSQDSTGGQLLNEQFF. In DNA form, the CDR3 reads TGCGCCAGCAGCCAAGATTCGACGGGGGGGCAGCTTTTAAATGAGCAGTTCTTC.

This rearrangement joins TRBV30 to TRBJ2-1; 7 nucleotides line up with TRBD2. The V and J ends lost 1 base and 7 bases, in that order; junction bases with no gene match: 7. The CDR3 runs to 14 residues. CDR1 is GTSNPN and CDR2 is SVGIG in the germline V gene (reference sequence). CDR3 nucleotides: TGTGCCTGGAGTGGGGGGGGAGGACTTAATGAGCAGTTCTTC. Amino acids: CAWSGGGGLNEQFF.

The rearrangement joins TRBV23-1 to TRBJ2-3; D may be TRBD1 (5 bases). TRBV23-1 is labeled an ORF, and its function is uncertain. The CDR3 has 12 residues. V shed 6 bases and J shed 1 base, with 5 bases lying between them. The CDR3 here is CASRQGTDTQYF. The CDR3 DNA reads TGCGCCAGCAGACAGGGCACAGATACGCAGTATTTT.

With regard to this clone: Other DNA sequences from this sample encode an identical CDR3 as well. The chain joins TRBV5-8 to TRBJ1-6; D is unresolved. Trimming took off 1 base at V and 7 bases at J, with 12 bases between the two ends. The CDR3 extends over 15 amino acids. Germline assignment: CDR1 SGHTS and CDR2 YDEGEE. The CDR3 sequence: CASSLLGGENSPLHF. The CDR3 DNA reads TGTGCCAGCAGCTTGTTAGGAGGCGAAAATTCACCCCTCCACTTT.

The V and J genes are TRBV27 and TRBJ2-7, with 13 bases matching TRBD2. Trimming took 6 bases from V and 4 from J; bases not matched to a gene: 9. The CDR3 runs to 16 residues. Germline V CDR1 and CDR2: MNHEY, SMNVEV (reference sequence). The CDR3 coding sequence is TGTGCCAGCAGCACCTTGCCGGGACTAGCGGGATACGAGCAGTACTTC. This codes for CASSTLPGLAGYEQYF.

The chain recombines TRBV7-6 with TRBJ1-1; no definite D call. Looked up from germline, CDR1 is SGHVS and CDR2 is FNYEAQ. Deletions cut 1 base from V and 2 bases from J, with 20 bases between. The CDR3 runs 18 residues. The DNA for the CDR3 is TGTGCCAGCAGCTTAGTGCCCCCCGGGTCGTCCAGCAACACTGAAGCTTTCTTT. Translated, it gives CASSLVPPGSSSNTEAFF.

The chain links TRBV28 to TRBJ1-5, with 8 bases matching TRBD1. From germline, CDR1 is MDHEN and CDR2 SYDVKM. J lost 2 bases, V lost 6 bases, and 3 bases had no gene match. This CDR3 has 14 amino acids. Here the CDR3 reads CASSTGGGNQPQHF. CDR3 in DNA: TGTGCCAGCAGCACAGGGGGTGGCAATCAGCCCCAGCATTTT.

The chain joins TRBV19 to TRBJ2-7; D possibly corresponds to TRBD2 (6 bases). V was clipped by 4 bases and J by 1 base, with 14 bases between them. There are 15 residues in the CDR3. Germline CDR1 is LNHDA and CDR2 is SQIVND (reference sequence). CDR3 region: CASSNPSSASYEQYF. As DNA, the CDR3 is TGTGCCAGTAGTAATCCCTCTAGCGCTTCCTACGAGCAGTACTTC.

This clone is a singleton in its sample. V is TRBV11-2 and J is TRBJ2-1; D possibly corresponds to TRBD2 (6 bases). Germline values: CDR1 SGHAT, CDR2 FQNNGV. This CDR3 has 15 residues. The V end lost 6 bases, the J end lost 3 bases, and 15 bases lay between the germline ends. The CDR3 DNA reads as TGTGCCAGCAGACCGGGTGGGGGGATCTACAATGAGCAGTTCTTC. Translating it yields CASRPGGGIYNEQFF.

V is TRBV4-1 and J is TRBJ2-5; no clear D. Germline values: CDR1 MGHRA, CDR2 YSYEKL. This CDR3 has 15 residues. V was shortened by 4 bases and J by 5 bases, with 17 bases between the two germline ends. The CDR3 sequence: CASSLTPGLWETQYF. The CDR3 coding sequence is TGCGCCAGCAGCCTCACTCCAGGCTTGTGGGAGACCCAGTACTTC.

This sequence joins TRBV9 and TRBJ2-3, with 9 bases lining up with TRBD2. CDR3 size: 18 residues. The J segment lost 2 bases and the V segment lost 0 bases, leaving 10 bases of the junction unmatched. Germline assignment: CDR1 SGDLS and CDR2 YYNGEE. The CDR3 DNA follows: TGTGCCAGCAGCGTAGGTGCGGGAGGGCCGCGGCACACAGATACGCAGTATTTT. It translates to CASSVGAGGPRHTDTQYF.

This chain links TRBV6-4 with TRBJ1-1, with D possibly TRBD1 on 6 matching bases. This CDR3 comprises 15 residues. V shed 6 bases and J shed 8 bases, with 22 bases lying between them. The germline gives CDR1 MRHNA, CDR2 SNTAGT. CDR3: CASRVPGQRGSEAFF. The CDR3 DNA is TGTGCCAGCAGGGTTCCGGGCCAAAGGGGGTCGGAAGCTTTCTTT.

The V gene is TRBV11-2, the J gene TRBJ2-3, with D maybe TRBD1 (6 bases). The V end was cut by 8 bases, the J end by 5 bases, with 14 bases between. The CDR3 has 13 residues. Germline V gene lookup returns CDR1 SGHAT and CDR2 FQNNGV. The CDR3 DNA sequence: TGTGCCAGCCAGCCAGGGGCAGGAGATACGCAGTATTTT. Residues: CASQPGAGDTQYF.

CDR3 sequence: CASSSGQSAWAKTQYF. In DNA, the CDR3 is TGTGCCAGCAGCTCCGGACAGAGCGCGTGGGCCAAGACCCAGTACTTC. V is TRBV11-1 and J is TRBJ2-5, with a possible D match to TRBD1 (6 bases). Germline loops: CDR1 SGHAT, CDR2 FQDESV (reference sequence). This CDR3 has 16 amino acids. V lost 4 bases, J lost 6 bases, and 21 bases lay in between.

The rearrangement uses TRBV1 and TRBJ2-5; the table assigns TRBD2, which was not confirmed against the DNA. TRBV1 is reported as a pseudogene. The CDR3 is 12 amino acids. DNA of the CDR3: TGCACCAGCAGCCATCGGGGAGAGACCCAGTACTTC. This codes for CTSSHRGETQYF.

The chain links TRBV5-6 to TRBJ2-7; 8 bases fit TRBD1. This CDR3 contains 13 residues. Unmatched junction bases numbered 3, after V lost 2 bases and J lost 5 bases. The germline V gene has CDR1 SGHDT and CDR2 YYEEEE. The CDR3 coding sequence is TGTGCCAGCAGCTTTAGGACAGGGAACGAGCAGTACTTC. This sequence encodes CASSFRTGNEQYF.

This clone was found once. V usage is TRBV7-8 and J usage is TRBJ2-1; TRBD2 matches 9 bases. The CDR3 runs to 15 residues. CDR1 and CDR2 (germline): SGHVS, FQNEAQ. The V gene end was trimmed by 3 bases and the J gene end by 4 bases; junction bases not matched to a gene: 4. CDR3 DNA sequence: TGTGCCAGCAGCTTTTTGCGGGGGGGTTACAATGAGCAGTTCTTC. It specifies CASSFLRGGYNEQFF. Drawing the rest from reference TRBV7-8 and TRBJ2-1, the complete variable domain is GAGVSQSPRYKVAKRGQDVALRCDPISGHVSLFWYQQALGQGPEFLTYFQNEAQLDKSGLPSDRFFAERPEGSVSTLKIQRTQQEDSAVYLCASSFLRGGYNEQFFGPGTRLTVL.

The V and J genes are TRBV6-5 and TRBJ2-5; D unresolved. The length of the CDR3 is 14 residues. Trimming removed 1 base at V and 3 bases at J, with 9 bases between. CDR1 MNHEY and CDR2 SVGAGI come from the germline V gene. CDR3 residues: CASSYYGPEETQYF. CDR3 in DNA: TGTGCCAGCAGTTACTATGGTCCGGAAGAGACCCAGTACTTC.

The rearrangement links TRBV28 to TRBJ1-5; D remains ambiguous. The CDR3 length is 13 residues. Germline CDR1 is MDHEN and CDR2 is SYDVKM. V lost 4 bases and J 5 bases, leaving 9 bases between the germline ends. In nucleotides, the CDR3 is TGTGCCAGCAGTTCCCGCGTGGATCAGCCCCAGCATTTT. It is translated as CASSSRVDQPQHF.

The chain combines TRBV29-1 with TRBJ2-7, with 9 nucleotides matching TRBD2. The V and J ends lost 4 bases and 3 bases, in that order; junction bases with no gene match: 13. Germline V lookup: CDR1 SQVTM, CDR2 ANQGSEA. The CDR3 is 16 residues long. CDR3 DNA sequence: TGCAGCGTTGTCTCTAGCGGGGAGCCTATCCGCTACGAGCAGTACTTC. As protein: CSVVSSGEPIRYEQYF.

The rearrangement joins TRBV19 to TRBJ1-2; D may be TRBD1 (5 bases). The CDR3 runs 15 residues. V lost 0 bases and J 4 bases, leaving 12 bases between the germline ends. Germline V gene sequence: CDR1 LNHDA, CDR2 SQIVND (reference sequence). CDR3 bases: TGTGCCAGTAGTATAGATAATCAGGGCTCCTATGGCTACACCTTC. It yields the protein CASSIDNQGSYGYTF. Drawing the rest from reference TRBV19 and TRBJ1-2, the complete variable domain is DGGITQSPKYLFRKEGQNVTLSCEQNLNHDAMYWYRQDPGQGLRLIYYSQIVNDFQKGDIAEGYSVSREKKESFPLTVTSAQKNPTAFYLCASSIDNQGSYGYTFGSGTRLTVV.

V usage is TRBV27 and J usage is TRBJ1-2, with D tentatively TRBD1 (6 bases). Trimming took off 3 bases at V and 8 bases at J, with 16 bases between the two ends. The CDR3 has 14 residues. Germline-derived CDR1 and CDR2 are MNHEY and SMNVEV (reference sequence). CDR3 DNA sequence: TGTGCCAGCAGTTTTTCCCCCGGGGGGCAAGGCTACACCTTC. Translated, it gives CASSFSPGGQGYTF.

In its sample, this clone was seen once. The V call is TRBV7-9, the J call TRBJ2-2, with D uncertain. This CDR3 is built from 15 residues. The V gene lost 5 bases and the J gene lost 6 bases, with 16 bases spanning the gap. CDR1 and CDR2 from the germline V gene are SEHNR and FQNEAQ (reference sequence). The CDR3 DNA is TGTGCCAGCAGCGGCAAAGTGGTCCGTGCCGGGGAGCTGTTTTTT. It encodes CASSGKVVRAGELFF.

This chain links TRBV10-1 with TRBJ2-7; possible D gene TRBD2, 5 bases. Germline V lookup: CDR1 WNHNN, CDR2 SYGVQD (reference sequence). The CDR3 sequence is 16 residues long. The V end was cut by 5 bases, the J end by 0 bases, with 17 bases between. The CDR3 DNA reads TGCGCCAGCAGTAGAGGTGGCGGGCCCCGCTCCTACGAGCAGTACTTC. Translated: CASSRGGGPRSYEQYF.